These 15 T cell receptor beta chains came from one sample sequenced in a study of cytotoxic CD8 clonotypes in ibrutinib-treated CLL. TCRdb's copy holds only in-frame clones and misses some; the assay was immunoSEQ multiplex PCR. Of fewer than 400,000 clones in the sample, 60% to 80% were seen once. The sequenced sample was PBMCs, obtained after 36 months of ibrutinib treatment. These receptors all stem from a human donor with chronic lymphocytic leukemia.

This clone was picked up a small number of times. The rearrangement uses TRBV6-6 and TRBJ1-5, with D tentatively TRBD1 (5 bases). Germline-derived CDR1 and CDR2 are MNHNY and SVGAGI (reference sequence). V was pared by 11 bases and J by 0 bases, with 11 bases between. CDR3 length: 13 amino acids. CDR3 protein: CAEGLYSNQPQHF. CDR3 nucleotide sequence: TGTGCCGAGGGGCTGTATAGCAATCAGCCCCAGCATTTT.

The rearrangement uses TRBV6-6 and TRBJ1-1, with D uncertain. This CDR3 region has 12 residues. The germline V gene has CDR1 MNHNY and CDR2 SVGAGI (reference sequence). The ends were cut back, 2 bases at V and 3 bases at J, with 4 bases in the middle. This CDR3 is CASSYQDTEAFF. For the CDR3, the DNA is TGTGCCAGCAGTTACCAGGACACTGAAGCTTTCTTT.

This clone came up a few times. CDR3 DNA: TGTGCCAGCAGCCCGTGGGGAATAAGTAATGAAAAACTGTTTTTT. Encoded protein: CASSPWGISNEKLFF. V usage is TRBV7-8 and J usage is TRBJ1-4; D remains ambiguous. Germline lookup yields CDR1 SGHVS and CDR2 FQNEAQ. V shed 5 bases and J shed 4 bases, with 14 bases lying between them. CDR3 length: 15 amino acids.

The CDR3 region has the DNA TGTGCCAGCGGCCGGACAGCCTACGAGCAGTACTTC. It yields the protein CASGRTAYEQYF. The rearrangement links TRBV6-6 to TRBJ2-7, with a tentative D call TRBD1 (6 bases). V lost 8 bases, J lost 2 bases, and 10 bases lay in between. CDR1 is MNHNY and CDR2 is SVGAGI in the germline V gene (reference sequence). The CDR3 is 12 amino acids.

This clone was seen a few times. J is TRBJ2-5 and V is TRBV5-4; TRBD1 or TRBD2 may be the D gene (5 bases each). Trimming shortened V by 0 bases and J by 5 bases, and 23 bases separated the two germline ends. This CDR3 spans 18 amino acids. Per germline, CDR1 SGHNT and CDR2 YYREEE (reference sequence). CDR3 amino acids: CASSLVVGRLLGAETQYF. CDR3 in DNA: TGTGCCAGCAGCTTGGTGGTCGGGCGGCTACTCGGGGCGGAGACCCAGTACTTC.

The CDR3 loop is CASNPPHNEQFF. The CDR3 DNA sequence: TGTGCCAGCAACCCGCCACACAATGAGCAGTTCTTC. The J gene is TRBJ2-1, the V gene TRBV6-5; D is unclear. Germline loops: CDR1 MNHEY, CDR2 SVGAGI. Deletions cut 7 bases from V and 5 bases from J, with 9 bases between. The CDR3 has 12 amino acids.

The gene calls are TRBV5-1 and TRBJ2-1; no clear D gene. From germline, CDR1 is SGHRS and CDR2 YFSETQ. Trimming removed 0 bases from V and 0 bases from J, with 4 bases in between. CDR3 length equals 14 residues. The CDR3 spells CASSLASSYNEQFF. The DNA of the CDR3 is TGCGCCAGCAGCTTGGCCAGCTCCTACAATGAGCAGTTCTTC. The entire variable domain, with the rest obtained from reference TRBV5-1 and TRBJ2-1, is as follows: KAGVTQTPRYLIKTRGQQVTLSCSPISGHRSVSWYQQTPGQGLQFLFEYFSETQRNKGNFPGRFSGRQFSNSRSEMNVSTLELGDSALYLCASSLASSYNEQFFGPGTRLTVL.

This clone was detected only a few times. V usage is TRBV4-1 and J usage is TRBJ2-1; 11 bases agree with TRBD2. V lost 7 bases, J lost 4 bases, and 3 bases stayed unmatched. CDR3 length: 14 residues. CDR1 MGHRA and CDR2 YSYEKL come from the germline V gene. The CDR3 here is CASTGTSGYNEQFF. The CDR3 DNA reads TGCGCCAGCACCGGGACTAGCGGATACAATGAGCAGTTCTTC.

The chain uses TRBV19 and TRBJ1-1; D not resolved. Germline V gene data show CDR1 as LNHDA and CDR2 as SQIVND (reference sequence). Trimming took 6 bases from V and 3 from J, leaving 11 bases between them. This CDR3 spans 13 amino acids. CDR3 in DNA: TGTGCCAGTAGCCACTATGGGGACACTGAAGCTTTCTTT. Its translation is CASSHYGDTEAFF.

This clone was seen only a few times. The chain links TRBV18 to TRBJ2-5; TRBD1 aligns across 8 bases. V lost 2 bases and J lost 0; bases outside the gene matches: 2. Germline assignment: CDR1 KGHSH and CDR2 LQKENI. The length of the CDR3 is 15 residues. The CDR3 region is CASSPTGGYQETQYF. The CDR3 DNA reads as TGTGCCAGCTCACCAACAGGGGGTTACCAAGAGACCCAGTACTTC.

The rearrangement uses TRBV9 and TRBJ1-2; the D gene is possibly TRBD1 (5 bases). Germline CDR1 is SGDLS and CDR2 is YYNGEE. Trimming removed 4 bases at V and 4 bases at J, with 20 bases between. There are 16 residues in the CDR3. CDR3 DNA sequence: TGTGCCAGCAGCACCCTCCTACGGGACGCCGGCTATGGCTACACCTTC. Its protein is CASSTLLRDAGYGYTF.

This clone was observed a handful of times. The V and J genes are TRBV7-8 and TRBJ2-2; TRBD2 matches at 7 bases. Trimming removed 2 bases from V and 7 bases from J; junction bases left unmatched: 7. Germline-derived CDR1 and CDR2 are SGHVS and FQNEAQ. This CDR3 region has 15 residues. The CDR3 coding sequence is TGTGCCAGCAGCTTATCGGCGGGAGCAGTCGGGGAGCTGTTTTTT. It encodes CASSLSAGAVGELFF.

Only one count was recorded for this clone. The chain recombines TRBV7-3 with TRBJ1-1; 7 nucleotides line up with TRBD1. V lost 2 bases to trimming and J lost 0 bases; unmatched junction nucleotides: 3. CDR3 size: 15 residues. From germline, CDR1 is SGHTA and CDR2 FQGTGA. CDR3 in DNA: TGTGCCAGCAGCTTAGGAGGGGGCTTGAACACTGAAGCTTTCTTT. Translation gives CASSLGGGLNTEAFF. The full variable domain, with the rest looked up from reference TRBV7-3 and TRBJ1-1, is GAGVSQTPSNKVTEKGKYVELRCDPISGHTALYWYRQSLGQGPEFLIYFQGTGAADDSGLPNDRFFAVRPEGSVSTLKIQRTERGDSAVYLCASSLGGGLNTEAFFGQGTRLTVV.

V usage is TRBV11-3 and J usage is TRBJ2-3; D gene ambiguous. Trimming cost V 4 bases and J 1 base, with 9 bases left between them. CDR1 and CDR2 from the germline V gene are SGHNT and YENEEA. This CDR3 comprises 14 residues. The CDR3, as DNA: TGTGCCAGCAGCTGGGGATTTGGCACAGATACGCAGTATTTT. Amino acids: CASSWGFGTDTQYF.

CDR3: CASSSGQGFYEQYF. The CDR3 coding sequence is TGTGCCAGCAGTTCGGGACAGGGATTCTACGAGCAGTACTTC. This chain uses TRBV28 with TRBJ2-7; 9 bases match TRBD1. The V gene end was trimmed by 4 bases and the J gene end by 3 bases; junction bases not matched to a gene: 4. Germline lookup yields CDR1 MDHEN and CDR2 SYDVKM. This CDR3 has 14 amino acids.